The 8 T cell receptor beta chains presented below share a single source sample, sequenced in a study of T cells generated in artificial thymic organoids. Semi-nested PCR with reverse primers in the TRAC or TRBC constant regions amplified each chain separately. MiXCR was run by TCRdb on the 5' RACE reads, yielding one entry per CDR3 protein. The sample has roughly 5,100 distinct CDR3 sequences, roughly a third seen once; the top ten hold 2.4%. Sequencing used naive CD8+ T cells from blood. As for subset: CD3+TCRalphabeta+CD8SP T cells; for blood, CD45RO-CCR7+ naive CD8+ T cells. These receptor sequences come from a human donor who gave cord blood stem cells for thymic organoid culture, a cardiac surgery patient who gave postnatal thymus, or a blood donor (not recorded which).

The CDR3 spells CSARGTVWASSGFQETQYF. The CDR3 DNA follows: TGCAGTGCTAGAGGAACAGTTTGGGCCTCTAGCGGGTTCCAAGAGACCCAGTACTTC. The rearrangement links TRBV20-1 to TRBJ2-5; 8 nucleotides match TRBD2. Germline CDR1 DFQATT, CDR2 SNEGSKA (reference sequence). V gave up 1 base and J gave up 1 base; unmatched junction bases: 17. CDR3 length: 19 amino acids.

This clonotype was detected only a few times. The chain uses TRBV4-1 and TRBJ2-7; tentative D call: TRBD1 (6 bases). CDR1 and CDR2 from the germline V gene are MGHRA and YSYEKL. Trimming cost V 1 base and J 4 bases, with 11 bases left between them. CDR3 length equals 14 residues. The CDR3 sequence: CASSQGLQGYEQYF. CDR3 bases: TGCGCCAGCAGCCAAGGCCTACAGGGATACGAGCAGTACTTC.

For this clonotype: A much larger clone differs by one base, so this may be a read error. This chain uses TRBV5-5 with TRBJ1-1, with D unresolved. The CDR3 is 13 residues long. Germline V gene sequence: CDR1 SGHKS, CDR2 YYEKEE (reference sequence). Here the CDR3 DNA reads TGTGCCAACAGCTTGAGAGTCGGCACTGAAGCTTTCTTT. It yields the protein CANSLRVGTEAFF.

The genes are TRBV28 and TRBJ2-1; D remains unclear. The CDR3 contains 12 residues. Germline CDR1 reads MDHEN; CDR2 reads SYDVKM. V was shortened by 8 bases and J by 10 bases, with 15 bases between the two germline ends. The CDR3 sequence: CASAARINEQFF. In DNA, the CDR3 is TGTGCCAGCGCCGCCAGGATCAACGAGCAGTTCTTC.

This clonotype is termed medium-sized. The chain joins TRBV30 to TRBJ1-6; possibly TRBD1 for D (6 bases). Between the trimmed V and J ends, which lost 7 bases and 8 bases, there was a span of 12 bases. The V gene's germline CDR1 is GTSNPN and CDR2 SVGIG (reference sequence). The CDR3 length is 12 residues. Here the CDR3 reads CALARGDSPLHF. The CDR3 DNA reads as TGTGCCTTGGCCAGGGGTGATTCACCCCTCCACTTT.

This sequence joins TRBV7-6 and TRBJ1-1; D is ambiguous. Trimming took off 6 bases at V and 0 bases at J, with 14 bases between the two ends. CDR1 and CDR2 (germline): SGHVS, FNYEAQ. The CDR3 has 15 residues. The CDR3, as DNA: TGTGCCAGCAGGTTCAGCGGGTCCCTGAACACTGAAGCTTTCTTT. It translates to CASRFSGSLNTEAFF.

Comment on this clonotype: Possible read error: a much larger clone is one base away. This CDR3 is CASSQARDPSYEQYF. The CDR3 DNA is TGCGCCAGCAGCCAAGCACGAGATCCCTCCTACGAGCAGTACTTC. The genes are TRBV4-1 and TRBJ2-7; D is undetermined. Germline values: CDR1 MGHRA, CDR2 YSYEKL. V lost 1 base, J lost 0 bases, and 10 bases lay in between. CDR3 size: 15 residues.

The CDR3 protein is CASSSASGGTYNEQFF. CDR3 DNA sequence: TGTGCCAGCAGCTCGGCTAGCGGGGGGACCTACAATGAGCAGTTCTTC. The rearrangement uses TRBV11-2 and TRBJ2-1, with 11 nucleotides matching TRBD2. The ends lost 4 bases at V and 2 bases at J; junction bases unmatched: 4. The CDR3 length is 16 residues. The germline CDR1 and CDR2 sequences are SGHAT and FQNNGV.